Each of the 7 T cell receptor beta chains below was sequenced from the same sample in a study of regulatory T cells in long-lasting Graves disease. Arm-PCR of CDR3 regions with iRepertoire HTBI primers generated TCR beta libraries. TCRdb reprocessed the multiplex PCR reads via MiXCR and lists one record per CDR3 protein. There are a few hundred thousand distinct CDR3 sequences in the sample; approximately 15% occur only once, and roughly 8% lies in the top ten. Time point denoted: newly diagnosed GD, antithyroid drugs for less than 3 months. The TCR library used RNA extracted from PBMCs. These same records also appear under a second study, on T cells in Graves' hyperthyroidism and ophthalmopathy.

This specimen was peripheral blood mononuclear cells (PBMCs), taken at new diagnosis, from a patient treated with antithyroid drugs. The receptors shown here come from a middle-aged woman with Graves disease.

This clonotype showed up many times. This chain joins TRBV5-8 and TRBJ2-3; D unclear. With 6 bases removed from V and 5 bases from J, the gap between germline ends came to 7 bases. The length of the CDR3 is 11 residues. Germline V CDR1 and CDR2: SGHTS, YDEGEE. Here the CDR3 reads CASNSRDTQYF. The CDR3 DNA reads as TGTGCCAGCAATTCCAGAGATACGCAGTATTTT.

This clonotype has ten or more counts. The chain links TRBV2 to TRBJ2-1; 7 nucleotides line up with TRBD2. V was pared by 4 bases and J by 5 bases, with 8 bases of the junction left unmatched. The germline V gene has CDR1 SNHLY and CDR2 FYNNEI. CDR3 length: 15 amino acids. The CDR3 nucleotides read TGTGCCAGCAGTGTAGGGCGGGAGTCCCACAATGAGCAGTTCTTC. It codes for CASSVGRESHNEQFF.

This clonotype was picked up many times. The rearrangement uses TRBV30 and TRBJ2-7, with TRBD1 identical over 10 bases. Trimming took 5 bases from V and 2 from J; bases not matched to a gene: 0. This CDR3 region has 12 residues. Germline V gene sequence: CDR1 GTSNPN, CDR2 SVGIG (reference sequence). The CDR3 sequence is CAWDRGPYEQYF. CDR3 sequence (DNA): TGTGCCTGGGACAGGGGGCCCTACGAGCAGTACTTC. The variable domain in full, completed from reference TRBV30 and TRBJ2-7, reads SQTIHQWPATLVQPVGSPLSLECTVEGTSNPNLYWYRQAAGRGLQLLFYSVGIGQISSEVPQNLSASRPQDRQFILSSKKLLLSDSGFYLCAWDRGPYEQYFGPGTRLTVT.

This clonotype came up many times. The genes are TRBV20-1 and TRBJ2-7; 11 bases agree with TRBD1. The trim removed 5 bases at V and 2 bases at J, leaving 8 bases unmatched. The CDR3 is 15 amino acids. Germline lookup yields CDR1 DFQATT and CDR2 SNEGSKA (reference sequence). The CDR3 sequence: CSALNPGQGAYEQYF. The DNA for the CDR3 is TGCAGTGCTCTCAACCCGGGACAGGGGGCCTACGAGCAGTACTTC.

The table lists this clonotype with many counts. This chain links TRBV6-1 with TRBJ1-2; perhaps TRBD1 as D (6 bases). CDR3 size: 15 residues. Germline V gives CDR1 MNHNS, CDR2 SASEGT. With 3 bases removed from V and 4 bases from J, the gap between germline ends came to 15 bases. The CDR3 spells CASSDDGTPLYGYTF. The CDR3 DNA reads TGTGCCAGCAGTGACGATGGGACACCCCTCTATGGCTACACCTTC.

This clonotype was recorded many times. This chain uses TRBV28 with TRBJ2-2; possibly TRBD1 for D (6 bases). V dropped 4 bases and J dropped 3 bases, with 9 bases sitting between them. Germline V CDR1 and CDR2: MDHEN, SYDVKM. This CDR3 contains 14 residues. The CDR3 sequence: CASSSNRDTGELFF. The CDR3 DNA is TGTGCCAGCAGTTCCAACAGGGACACCGGGGAGCTGTTTTTT.

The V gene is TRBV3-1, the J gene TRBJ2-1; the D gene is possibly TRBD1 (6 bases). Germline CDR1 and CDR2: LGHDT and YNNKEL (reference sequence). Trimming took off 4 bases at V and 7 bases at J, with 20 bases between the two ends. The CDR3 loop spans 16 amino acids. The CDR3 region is CASSRGSGARGNEQFF. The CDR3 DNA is TGTGCCAGCAGCCGTGGATCAGGGGCGAGGGGGAATGAGCAGTTCTTC.